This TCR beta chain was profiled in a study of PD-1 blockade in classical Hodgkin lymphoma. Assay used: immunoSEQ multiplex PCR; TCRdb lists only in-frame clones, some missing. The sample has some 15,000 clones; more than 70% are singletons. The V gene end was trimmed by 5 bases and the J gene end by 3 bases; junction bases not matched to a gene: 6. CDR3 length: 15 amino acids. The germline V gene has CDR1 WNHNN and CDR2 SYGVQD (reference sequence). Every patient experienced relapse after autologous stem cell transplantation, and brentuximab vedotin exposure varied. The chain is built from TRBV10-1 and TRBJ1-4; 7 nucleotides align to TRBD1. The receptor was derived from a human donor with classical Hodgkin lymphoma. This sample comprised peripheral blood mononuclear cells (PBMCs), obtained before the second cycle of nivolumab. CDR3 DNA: TGCGCCAGCAGTCCCGGGACAGACCCTAATGAAAAACTGTTTTTT. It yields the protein CASSPGTDPNEKLFF.